This T cell receptor beta chain was found in a study of OX40 agonist ivuxolimab in advanced cancers. General observations from the study: Within 6 weeks, CD4+ and CD8+ blood T cells expanded clonally at 0.1 to 3.0 mg/kg. The authors did not determine the antigen specificity of the expanded peripheral T cells.

Note on this clone: The antigen is not known.

Here immunoSEQ multiplex PCR was the method, and the copy in TCRdb shows in-frame clones only, minus some. The data contain tens of thousands of clones, roughly 84% of them seen just once; the ten biggest clones take up 0.9% to 1.2%. Patients had blood sampled at baseline and again on cycle 4 day 1 and cycle 7 day 1. The sample here was CD4+ or CD8+ T cells sorted from blood, taken in a trial of the OX40 agonist ivuxolimab. The receptor was derived from an adult with an advanced solid tumor such as melanoma, head and neck, liver or kidney cancer.

DNA of the CDR3: TGTGCCAGCAGTTTAAGGAGCTATGGCTACACCTTC. Translated, it gives CASSLRSYGYTF. The V gene is TRBV28, the J gene TRBJ1-2; D gene uncertain. Germline lookup yields CDR1 MDHEN and CDR2 SYDVKM. V was clipped by 2 bases and J by 4 bases, with 5 bases between them. The CDR3 is 12 residues long.